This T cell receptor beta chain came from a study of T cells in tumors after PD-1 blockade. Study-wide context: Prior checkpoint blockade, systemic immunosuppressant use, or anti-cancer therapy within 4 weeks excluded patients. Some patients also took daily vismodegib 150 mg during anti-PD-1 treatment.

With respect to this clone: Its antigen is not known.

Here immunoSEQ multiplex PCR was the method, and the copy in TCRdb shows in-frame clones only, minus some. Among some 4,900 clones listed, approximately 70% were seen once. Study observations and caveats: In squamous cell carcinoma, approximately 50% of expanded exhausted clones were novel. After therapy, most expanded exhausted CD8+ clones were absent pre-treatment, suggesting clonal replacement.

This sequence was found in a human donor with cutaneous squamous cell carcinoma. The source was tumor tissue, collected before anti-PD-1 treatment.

In nucleotides, the CDR3 is TGTGCCAGCTCACCGCCGGTTACACGGTCCTACGAGCAGTACTTC. Translation: CASSPPVTRSYEQYF. V and J are TRBV18 and TRBJ2-7; the D is unclear. Germline V gene sequence: CDR1 KGHSH, CDR2 LQKENI. V lost 3 bases and J 1 base, leaving 13 bases between the germline ends. The CDR3 has 15 residues.